Sequencing of this T cell receptor (beta chain) was carried out in a study of T cell repertoires in cytomegalovirus infection. Each CDR3 protein gets one entry after TCRdb re-called the reads with MiXCR. Here the sample spans 350,000 to 550,000 distinct CDR3 sequences, approximately 31% being singletons. Germline assignment: CDR1 KGHDR and CDR2 SFDVKD. The ends were cut back, 4 bases at V and 4 bases at J, with 13 bases in the middle. The CDR3 is 15 residues long. This TCR was sampled from a human donor in good health (CMV status not recorded). Some clones in this sample may be carry-over from other donors' samples. The chain has TRBV24-1 and TRBJ2-1; TRBD1 is a possible D gene (7 bases). Material for sequencing was PBMCs. The CDR3 bases are TGTGCCACCAGTGACCCCAGGGGGGTGTACAATGAGCAGTTCTTC. Protein sequence: CATSDPRGVYNEQFF.